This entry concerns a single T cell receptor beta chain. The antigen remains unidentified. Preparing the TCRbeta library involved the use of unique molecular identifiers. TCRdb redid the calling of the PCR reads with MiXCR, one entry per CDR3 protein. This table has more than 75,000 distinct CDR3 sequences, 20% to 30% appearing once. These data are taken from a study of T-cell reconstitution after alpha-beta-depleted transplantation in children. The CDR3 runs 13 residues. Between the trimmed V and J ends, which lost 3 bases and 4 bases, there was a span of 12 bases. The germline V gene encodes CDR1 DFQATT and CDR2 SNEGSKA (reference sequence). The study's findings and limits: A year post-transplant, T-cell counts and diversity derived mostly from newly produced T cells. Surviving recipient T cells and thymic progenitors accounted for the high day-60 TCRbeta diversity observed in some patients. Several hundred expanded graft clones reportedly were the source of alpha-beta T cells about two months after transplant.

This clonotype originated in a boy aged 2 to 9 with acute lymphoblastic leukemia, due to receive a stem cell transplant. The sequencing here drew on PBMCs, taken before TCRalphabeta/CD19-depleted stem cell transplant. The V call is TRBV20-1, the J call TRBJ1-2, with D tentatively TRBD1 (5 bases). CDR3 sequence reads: CSASLGGVYGYTF. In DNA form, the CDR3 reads TGCAGTGCTAGTTTGGGGGGAGTCTATGGCTACACCTTC.